This TCR beta chain is from a study of blood T cell repertoires in COVID-19. As for the study in general: Samples representing acute and convalescent COVID-19 were sourced from the United States, Italy and Spain. T cells, B-cell-depleted T cells, or PBMCs supplied cDNA or gDNA.

How the authors handled the data: Amplifying reference gene primers gave estimates of nucleated cell counts. Sequencing used immunoSEQ multiplex PCR; TCRdb keeps in-frame clones, though not all of them. V and J calls and clone size are copied from that table; D and trimming were computed from the DNA. The data show a few hundred thousand clones, with 70% to 90% seen just once and approximately 2.2% held by the top ten. The V end was cut by 4 bases, the J end by 1 base, with 13 bases between. Germline V gene lookup returns CDR1 SGHAT and CDR2 FQNNGV. This CDR3 has 15 residues. The sequenced sample was peripheral blood. The clonotype comes from a woman in her 30s who had recovered from COVID-19. The chain joins TRBV11-2 to TRBJ1-1; a possible D gene is TRBD1 (6 bases). The CDR3 region is CASSSWDMENTEAFF. CDR3 coding DNA: TGTGCCAGCAGCTCCTGGGACATGGAGAACACTGAAGCTTTCTTT.